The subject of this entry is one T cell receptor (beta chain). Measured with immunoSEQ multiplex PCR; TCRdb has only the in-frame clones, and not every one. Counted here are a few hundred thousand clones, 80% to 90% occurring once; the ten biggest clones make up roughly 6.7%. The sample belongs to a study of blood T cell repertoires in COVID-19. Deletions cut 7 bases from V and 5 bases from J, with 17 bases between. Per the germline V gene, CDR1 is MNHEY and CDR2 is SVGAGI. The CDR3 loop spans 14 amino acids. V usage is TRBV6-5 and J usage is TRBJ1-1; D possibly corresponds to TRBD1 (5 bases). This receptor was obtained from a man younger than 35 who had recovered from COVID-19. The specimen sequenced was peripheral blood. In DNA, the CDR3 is TGTGCCAGCATCCCCGGGGGTTGGTGGACTGAAGCTTTCTTT. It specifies CASIPGGWWTEAFF.